This is a list of T cell receptor beta chains from one sample in a study of blood T cell repertoires in COVID-19. Generated by immunoSEQ multiplex PCR, the TCRdb table keeps only in-frame clones and is missing some. The data show tens of thousands of clones, approximately 89% seen once. Sequenced: peripheral blood. Source of these receptors: a man aged 60 to 69 with active or convalescent COVID-19. Both conserved end residues are part of each CDR3. A D gene is named only where the DNA matches it firmly. The size entry is marked missing in some rows and otherwise reads once, few, many or a size class.

abundance	j_gene	v_gene	d_gene	CDR3nt	CDR3aa
-	TRBJ1-6	TRBV12-3/TRBV12-4	TRBD1	TGTGCCAGCCAGGGACAGTATAATTCACCCCTCCACTTT	CASQGQYNSPLHF
-	TRBJ2-3	TRBV6-4	TRBD2	TGTGCCAGCAGTGACCAAAGCGGGGCTTCATATACGCAGTATTTT	CASSDQSGASYTQYF
-	TRBJ2-1	TRBV24-1	TRBD1	TGTGCCATACAGGGGTCAGAGGGGGACCATGAGCAGTTCTTC	CAIQGSEGDHEQFF
few	TRBJ2-5	TRBV6-1	TRBD1	TGTGCCAGCAGTTGGGACAGGGGGCGGGAGACCCAGTACTTC	CASSWDRGRETQYF
-	TRBJ2-7	TRBV28	TRBD2	TGTGCCAGCAGTTTGGGCGGGGGGACCTACGAGCAGTACTTC	CASSLGGGTYEQYF
-	TRBJ1-1	TRBV18	TRBD1	TGTGCCAGCTCACCGCCCGGGACAGGGGTGATTCAGACTGAAGCTTTCTTT	CASSPPGTGVIQTEAFF
-	TRBJ1-4	TRBV13	-	TGTGCCAGCAGCTTTATCCCTTATGAAAAACTGTTTTTT	CASSFIPYEKLFF
-	TRBJ2-7	TRBV6-5	TRBD1	TGTGCCAGCAGTAAAAGGGGGCTAGCCGGGCAGTACTTC	CASSKRGLAGQYF
once	TRBJ2-2	TRBV5-1	-	TGCGCCAGCAGCTTGACTAACACCGGGGAGCTGTTTTTT	CASSLTNTGELFF
-	TRBJ1-2	TRBV6-5	TRBD1	TGTGCCAGCATGACAGGGGGAGCAGACTATGGCTACACCTTC	CASMTGGADYGYTF
-	TRBJ2-5	TRBV15	-	TGTGCCACCAGCAGAGGAGGGGGAGAGACCCAGTACTTC	CATSRGGGETQYF
once	TRBJ2-2	TRBV5-6	TRBD1	TGTGCCAGCAGCAAGACAGGGCCCGGGGAGCTGTTTTTT	CASSKTGPGELFF
few	TRBJ1-1	TRBV5-5	-	TGTGCCAGCAGCTCCCGGACAAACATGAACACTGAAGCTTTCTTT	CASSSRTNMNTEAFF
-	TRBJ1-1	TRBV5-1	-	TGCGCCAGCAGCGTCACAGGGATCTTAACTGAAGCTTTCTTT	CASSVTGILTEAFF
-	TRBJ1-1	TRBV11-1	-	TGTGCCAGCAGCTTATTTGACAGGCCGCACACTGAAGCTTTCTTT	CASSLFDRPHTEAFF
few	TRBJ2-1	TRBV24-1	TRBD2	TGTGCCACCAGTGTTGGGTCCCGGGGGGATGAGCAGTTCTTC	CATSVGSRGDEQFF
-	TRBJ2-1	TRBV16	TRBD2	TGTGCCAGCAGCCCCCTAGCGGGGGGGAACTCCTACAATGAGCAGTTCTTC	CASSPLAGGNSYNEQFF
-	TRBJ2-5	TRBV5-1	-	TGCGCCAGCAGCCCCGGACGGGAACAAGAGACCCAGTACTTC	CASSPGREQETQYF
once	TRBJ1-3	TRBV19	-	TGTGCCACAAAACGGGAACCCTCTGGAAACACCATATATTTT	CATKREPSGNTIYF
-	TRBJ1-6	TRBV19	-	TGTGCCAGTAGTTTCCTCCAGCGGAGCTATAATTCACCCCTCCACTTT	CASSFLQRSYNSPLHF
-	TRBJ1-1	TRBV12-3/TRBV12-4	-	TGTGCCAGCAGGCTGGACATTGAAGCTTTCTTT	CASRLDIEAFF
-	TRBJ2-1	TRBV18	-	TGTGCCAGCTCACGCAGTTCAAATGAGCAGTTCTTC	CASSRSSNEQFF
-	TRBJ2-1	TRBV2	TRBD2	TGTGCTGCAGCGGGAGGGGAACACAATGAGCAGTTCTTC	CAAAGGEHNEQFF
-	TRBJ1-6	TRBV11-2	TRBD1	TGTGCCAGCAGCTTAGAACAAGGGACAGGGAATAATTCACCCCTCCACTTT	CASSLEQGTGNNSPLHF
-	TRBJ2-3	TRBV9	TRBD2	TGTGCCAGCAGCTTCAGCGGGAGATCGCCTAGCACAGATACGCAGTATTTT	CASSFSGRSPSTDTQYF
-	TRBJ2-1	TRBV6-2/TRBV6-3	-	TGTGCCAGCAGTACCGGGGTTACCTACAATGAGCAGTTCTTC	CASSTGVTYNEQFF
-	TRBJ1-1	TRBV11-2	-	TGTGCCAGCAGCCATAATCAGGGGAACATGAACACTGAAGCTTTCTTT	CASSHNQGNMNTEAFF
few	TRBJ2-1	TRBV10-1	-	TGCGCCAGCAGTGAGGTCCCGGGTTACAATGAGCAGTTCTTC	CASSEVPGYNEQFF
-	TRBJ1-2	TRBV27	TRBD1	TGTGCCAGCAGTTCCCTTGTCGGGACAGCAAACTATGGCTACACCTTC	CASSSLVGTANYGYTF
-	TRBJ2-2	TRBV19	-	TGTGCCAGTAGTAACCGAGGGTCGACCGGGGAGCTGTTTTTT	CASSNRGSTGELFF
-	TRBJ2-1	TRBV3-1/TRBV3-2	TRBD2	TGTGCCAGCACCGGACTAGCGGGGGGCAATGAGCAGTTCTTC	CASTGLAGGNEQFF
once	TRBJ2-6	TRBV7-9	-	TGTGCCAGCAGCCGAGCTGGACAAATCTCTGGGGCCAACGTCCTGACTTTC	CASSRAGQISGANVLTF
-	TRBJ1-3	TRBV4-2	TRBD1	TGTGCCAGCACCCCCGGGACAGCTGGAAACACCATATATTTT	CASTPGTAGNTIYF
-	TRBJ1-2	TRBV30	-	TGTGCCTCCGCCGGGTCCCCCTATGGCTACACCTTC	CASAGSPYGYTF
-	TRBJ1-2	TRBV6-5	TRBD1	TGTGCCAGCAGCCGGGACAGGGCAGGGGACTATGGCTACACCTTC	CASSRDRAGDYGYTF
-	TRBJ2-5	TRBV5-4	-	TGTGCCAGCAGCTCCCCCCATGGGAGTCGAGAGACCCAGTACTTC	CASSSPHGSRETQYF
-	TRBJ2-7	TRBV3-1/TRBV3-2	TRBD2	TGTGCCAGCAGCCCAGAAGCGGGGGGCCAATCCGTGCAGTACTTC	CASSPEAGGQSVQYF
-	TRBJ2-3	TRBV24-1	TRBD2	TGTGCCACCAGTGATTTGAATGCGGGGGGCACAGATACGCAGTATTTT	CATSDLNAGGTDTQYF
-	TRBJ2-2	TRBV19	-	TGTGCCAGTAGTATAGGTAGGGGGGGAAGCACCGGGGAGCTGTTTTTT	CASSIGRGGSTGELFF
-	TRBJ1-5	TRBV7-2	-	TGTGCCAGCAGCTTACAGTACGGAGGGAATCAGCCCCAGCATTTT	CASSLQYGGNQPQHF
-	TRBJ1-4	TRBV7-6	-	TGTGCCAGCAGCTTAGTTCGGGGAGGAGGGGAAAAACTGTTTTTT	CASSLVRGGGEKLFF
-	TRBJ1-5	TRBV28	-	TGTGCCAGCATACTGGGTGGGGCAGGGGTCGGCAATCAGCCCCAGCATTTT	CASILGGAGVGNQPQHF
-	TRBJ2-3	TRBV19	-	TGTGCCAGTAGTATAGCCTCCCGGGGGTTGGGCACAGATACGCAGTATTTT	CASSIASRGLGTDTQYF
once	TRBJ1-4	TRBV6-1	-	TGTGCCAGCAGGTATAATGAAAAACTGTTTTTT	CASRYNEKLFF
-	TRBJ1-6	TRBV12-3/TRBV12-4	-	TGTGCCAGCAGCCATTATAATTCACCCCTCCACTTT	CASSHYNSPLHF
-	TRBJ1-2	TRBV5-1	TRBD1	TGCGCCAGCAGCTTGTCGGTGGACAGGAGCCCAATCTATGGCTACACCTTC	CASSLSVDRSPIYGYTF
-	TRBJ1-5	TRBV7-5	-	TGTGTCAGAAGTCAGATTCGGGGGTGGAGGCAGCCCCAGCATTTT	CVRSQIRGWRQPQHF
-	TRBJ1-6	TRBV27	-	TGTGCCAGCAGTTTCAGTTCAGGGTTGAGCTCCTATAATTCACCCCTCCACTTT	CASSFSSGLSSYNSPLHF
-	TRBJ1-3	TRBV5-1	-	TGCGCCAGCAGCTTGGAGGGGATTACTGGAAACACCATATATTTT	CASSLEGITGNTIYF
-	TRBJ2-5	TRBV4-3	TRBD1	TGCGCCAGCAGCCAAGTGGGACAGGGGAAGACCCAGTACTTC	CASSQVGQGKTQYF
-	TRBJ2-3	TRBV7-8	-	TGTGCCAGCAGCTTAGTAGAGTCTAGCACAGATACGCAGTATTTT	CASSLVESSTDTQYF
-	TRBJ1-4	TRBV6-5	-	TGTGCCAGCAGAACGGGACTCTCGACTGAAAAACTGTTTTTT	CASRTGLSTEKLFF
-	TRBJ1-2	TRBV28	-	TGTGCCAGCAGTTTGATCGATCGGGGGGGTGGCTACACCTTC	CASSLIDRGGGYTF
-	TRBJ2-1	TRBV30	-	TGTGCCTGGAGATTCGCGGGTTTTAACGATGAGCAGTTCTTC	CAWRFAGFNDEQFF
-	TRBJ2-7	TRBV14	TRBD1	TGTGCCAGCAGCCAAGATCTTACCCTCAACAGGGGCGAGCAGTACTTC	CASSQDLTLNRGEQYF